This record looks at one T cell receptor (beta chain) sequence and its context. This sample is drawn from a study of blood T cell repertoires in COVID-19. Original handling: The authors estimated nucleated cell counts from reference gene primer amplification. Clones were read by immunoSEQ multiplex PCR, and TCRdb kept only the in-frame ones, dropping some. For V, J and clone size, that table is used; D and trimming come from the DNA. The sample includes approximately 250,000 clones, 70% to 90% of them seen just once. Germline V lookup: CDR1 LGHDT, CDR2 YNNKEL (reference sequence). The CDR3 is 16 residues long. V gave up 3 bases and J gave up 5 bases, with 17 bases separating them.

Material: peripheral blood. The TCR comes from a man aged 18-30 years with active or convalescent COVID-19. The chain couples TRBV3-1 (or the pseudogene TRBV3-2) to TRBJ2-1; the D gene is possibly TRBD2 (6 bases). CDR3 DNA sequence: TGTGCCAGCAGCCAGGATCTGAATCGACTAGACAATGAGCAGTTCTTC. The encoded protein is CASSQDLNRLDNEQFF.